The 19 T cell receptor beta chains below were found in one sample sequenced in a study of neoadjuvant anti-PD-1 for oral cavity cancer (dated by TCRdb to 2020 to 2022). Per the publication, the time point label means: after neoadjuvant nivolumab, at surgical resection. Library construction relied on the immunoSEQ multiplex PCR assay. As stored in TCRdb, this immuneACCESS dataset retains in-frame rearrangements with V and J assigned. A fraction of the clones does not appear; measured against another copy, unresolved V genes explain less than half of the discrepancy, and the remainder lacks a known reason. In all, the sample holds roughly 7,500 clones, and around 69% of those were seen once. Clones ranked in the top ten supply roughly 3% of the sample. Here the sequenced sample was PBMCs, taken after nivolumab (anti-PD-1) treatment. These TCRs come from a person between 40 and 79 years old with oral cavity squamous cell carcinoma.

The V call is TRBV15, the J call TRBJ1-5; D remains ambiguous. V was clipped by 1 base and J by 7 bases, with 8 bases between them. Per the germline V gene, CDR1 is LNHNV and CDR2 is YYDKDF (reference sequence). The CDR3 loop spans 13 amino acids. This chain's CDR3 is CATSRVVEQPQHF. In DNA form, the CDR3 reads TGTGCCACCAGCAGAGTTGTGGAGCAGCCCCAGCATTTT. Combining the CDR3 with reference TRBV15 and TRBJ1-5 gives the whole variable domain DAMVIQNPRYQVTQFGKPVTLSCSQTLNHNVMYWYQQKSSQAPKLLFHYYDKDFNNEADTPDNFQSRRPNTSFCFLDIRSPGLGDTAMYLCATSRVVEQPQHFGDGTRLSIL.

This clone was seen only a few times. The rearrangement links TRBV4-1 to TRBJ1-1, with D perhaps matching TRBD1 (6 bases). Germline assignment: CDR1 MGHRA and CDR2 YSYEKL. The CDR3 loop spans 13 amino acids. V lost 3 bases and J lost 8, with 13 bases in between. The CDR3 sequence is CASSQGPGTEAFF. The CDR3 coding sequence is TGCGCCAGCAGCCAGGGCCCGGGGACAGAAGCTTTCTTT.

The chain employs TRBV5-5 and TRBJ2-5; TRBD1 matches at 8 bases. The CDR3 loop spans 15 amino acids. Looked up from germline, CDR1 is SGHKS and CDR2 is YYEKEE (reference sequence). The J segment lost 5 bases and the V segment lost 4 bases, leaving 10 bases of the junction unmatched. CDR3 nucleotides: TGTGCCAGCAGCCCTAGACAGGGGAGGTTGGAGACCCAGTACTTC. This translates into CASSPRQGRLETQYF. Filled out from reference TRBV5-5 and TRBJ2-5, the complete variable domain reads DAGVTQSPTHLIKTRGQQVTLRCSPISGHKSVSWYQQVLGQGPQFIFQYYEKEERGRGNFPDRFSARQFPNYSSELNVNALLLGDSALYLCASSPRQGRLETQYFGPGTRLLVL.

V and J are TRBV4-1 and TRBJ1-6, with D hard to call. Trimming shortened V by 0 bases and J by 0 bases, and 15 bases separated the two germline ends. The CDR3 is 19 residues long. The germline gives CDR1 MGHRA, CDR2 YSYEKL. CDR3 sequence (DNA): TGCGCCAGCAGCCAAGATCTCTTCGGCATAAGCTCCTATAATTCACCCCTCCACTTT. Residues: CASSQDLFGISSYNSPLHF.

J is TRBJ2-1 and V is TRBV9, with D maybe TRBD2 (6 bases). CDR1 is SGDLS and CDR2 is YYNGEE in the germline V gene. This CDR3 region has 15 residues. Trimming pared 0 bases from V and 3 bases from J, leaving 10 bases between. The CDR3 sequence: CASSVGVAVYNEQFF. The CDR3 DNA sequence: TGTGCCAGCAGCGTAGGGGTAGCGGTCTACAATGAGCAGTTCTTC.

The chain couples TRBV27 to TRBJ1-5, with TRBD1 identical over 10 bases. J lost 2 bases, V lost 5 bases, and 15 bases had no gene match. In germline, CDR1 is MNHEY, CDR2 SMNVEV (reference sequence). The CDR3 spans 19 residues. CDR3 sequence reads: CASSPIGTGDGFGNQPQHF. The CDR3 bases are TGTGCCAGCAGTCCGATAGGGACAGGGGATGGATTCGGCAATCAGCCCCAGCATTTT.

The V gene is TRBV7-8, the J gene TRBJ1-4; 7 bases align to TRBD1. Germline-derived CDR1 and CDR2 are SGHVS and FQNEAQ. This CDR3 comprises 20 residues. After removal of 1 base from V and 1 base from J, the junction contained 15 bases not matched to a gene. In DNA, the CDR3 is TGTGCCAGCAGCTTAGGAGACAGGGTTTCCTCTTGGATAACTAATGAAAAACTGTTTTTT. Encoded protein: CASSLGDRVSSWITNEKLFF.

This clone was counted only a few times. V usage is TRBV28 and J usage is TRBJ1-1, with a possible D match to TRBD1 (6 bases). This CDR3 spans 12 amino acids. V was trimmed by 8 bases and J by 5 bases, leaving 12 bases between them. In germline, CDR1 is MDHEN, CDR2 SYDVKM. CDR3 amino acids: CASGRGRTEAFF. The CDR3 DNA follows: TGTGCCAGCGGGAGGGGGAGGACTGAAGCTTTCTTT.

The chain links TRBV27 to TRBJ1-5; the match to TRBD1 covers 7 bases. The CDR3 consists of 17 residues. Losses at the gene ends were 5 bases for V and 0 bases for J; bases not matched to a gene: 10. Germline loops: CDR1 MNHEY, CDR2 SMNVEV (reference sequence). CDR3 region: CASSPQTGYFSNQPQHF. CDR3 in DNA: TGTGCCAGCAGTCCCCAGACAGGGTATTTTAGCAATCAGCCCCAGCATTTT.

This clone was found a few times. The chain links TRBV7-3 to TRBJ1-3; D is possibly TRBD1 (5 bases). V lost 2 bases and J lost 4, with 12 bases in between. In germline, CDR1 is SGHTA, CDR2 FQGTGA. This CDR3 is 15 amino acids long. The CDR3 region is CASSLQAGVGNTIYF. The CDR3 bases are TGTGCCAGCAGCTTACAGGCGGGGGTCGGAAACACCATATATTTT.

The V call is TRBV5-4, the J call TRBJ2-1, with 8 bases identical to TRBD1. The trim removed 4 bases at V and 5 bases at J, leaving 11 bases unmatched. This CDR3 has 16 residues. Germline CDR1 reads SGHNT; CDR2 reads YYREEE (reference sequence). The CDR3 DNA follows: TGTGCCAGCAGCGACGCCCGGGACAGGAGTAACAATGAGCAGTTCTTC. It specifies CASSDARDRSNNEQFF.

The chain recombines TRBV5-8 with TRBJ2-7, with TRBD1 matching 9 bases. Germline-derived CDR1 and CDR2 are SGHTS and YDEGEE. This CDR3 contains 14 residues. The V gene end was trimmed by 4 bases and the J gene end by 3 bases; junction bases not matched to a gene: 5. DNA for the CDR3: TGTGCCAGCAGCAGACGGACAGGGGTCTACGAGCAGTACTTC. It translates to CASSRRTGVYEQYF.

A few counts support this clone. The gene calls are TRBV15 and TRBJ1-5; tentative D call: TRBD1 (6 bases). In germline, CDR1 is LNHNV, CDR2 YYDKDF (reference sequence). Trimming took off 1 base at V and 2 bases at J, with 9 bases between the two ends. This CDR3 comprises 15 residues. This chain's CDR3 is CATSRGGAGNQPQHF. DNA for the CDR3: TGTGCCACCAGCAGAGGGGGGGCCGGCAATCAGCCCCAGCATTTT.

The sample holds a few counts of this clone. V is TRBV10-2 and J is TRBJ1-3; D is unclear. Germline V gene data show CDR1 as WSHSY and CDR2 as SAAADI. V lost 5 bases and J 0 bases, leaving 8 bases between the germline ends. The CDR3 loop spans 14 amino acids. The chain's CDR3 is CASSPPGSGNTIYF. The DNA for the CDR3 is TGCGCCAGCAGTCCGCCGGGCTCTGGAAACACCATATATTTT.

The V call is TRBV2, the J call TRBJ2-3; D is ambiguous. Germline-derived CDR1 and CDR2 are SNHLY and FYNNEI. CDR3 length: 14 amino acids. V was shortened by 11 bases and J by 2 bases, with 17 bases between the two germline ends. This chain's CDR3 is CAARAGFLTDTQYF. DNA of the CDR3: TGTGCCGCCCGGGCCGGGTTTCTCACAGATACGCAGTATTTT.

The rearrangement links TRBV5-5 to TRBJ1-5; D may be TRBD1 (5 bases). V lost 1 base, J lost 6 bases, and 11 bases lay in between. CDR3 length: 14 amino acids. Per the germline V gene, CDR1 is SGHKS and CDR2 is YYEKEE (reference sequence). CDR3 in amino acids: CASSLSQGTQPQHF. CDR3 nucleotide sequence: TGTGCCAGCAGCTTGTCCCAGGGAACTCAGCCCCAGCATTTT.

The rearrangement uses TRBV7-9 and TRBJ2-5, with 7 positions matching TRBD1. Trimming at V came to 5 bases and at J to 2 bases, leaving 8 bases not matched to a gene. Looked up from germline, CDR1 is SEHNR and CDR2 is FQNEAQ (reference sequence). The CDR3 consists of 15 residues. In DNA form, the CDR3 reads TGTGCCAGCAGCAACCGGACAGGTAGACAAGAGACCCAGTACTTC. It translates to CASSNRTGRQETQYF. The whole variable domain, remainder taken from reference TRBV7-9 and TRBJ2-5, is DTGVSQNPRHKITKRGQNVTFRCDPISEHNRLYWYRQTLGQGPEFLTYFQNEAQLEKSRLLSDRFSAERPKGSFSTLEIQRTEQGDSAMYLCASSNRTGRQETQYFGPGTRLLVL.

The genes are TRBV11-2 and TRBJ1-2, with TRBD1 as a possible D gene (6 bases). The V gene's germline CDR1 is SGHAT and CDR2 FQNNGV. This CDR3 contains 14 residues. V lost 5 bases and J lost 4, with 14 bases in between. CDR3 DNA sequence: TGTGCCAGCAGCATTAGACAGGCCCCCTATGGCTACACCTTC. It is translated as CASSIRQAPYGYTF.

This chain connects TRBV27 to TRBJ2-1; D might be TRBD1 or TRBD2, each matching 5 bases. The germline CDR1 and CDR2 sequences are MNHEY and SMNVEV (reference sequence). This CDR3 comprises 16 residues. Trimming removed 0 bases at V and 1 base at J, with 10 bases between. The CDR3 DNA is TGTGCCAGCAGTTTATCTCGGGGCGAATCCTACAATGAGCAGTTCTTC. Amino acids: CASSLSRGESYNEQFF.